The 30 T cell receptor beta chains below were found in one sample sequenced in a study of CD8 T cells in Susac syndrome. An amount of RNA that ranged from roughly 0.45 to 1 ug was reverse transcribed with random hexamers. One entry per CDR3 protein results from TCRdb running MiXCR on the immunoSEQ multiplex PCR reads. This table holds roughly 70,000 distinct CDR3 sequences, under 96% found once. Source material: CD4+ T cells from PBMCs. The receptors originated from a human donor with multiple sclerosis.

This clonotype showed up just once. This chain connects TRBV4-1 to TRBJ2-2; D may be TRBD2 (5 bases). V was cut by 1 base and J by 4 bases, with 13 bases left in between. Germline lookup yields CDR1 MGHRA and CDR2 YSYEKL. The CDR3 runs 16 residues. The CDR3 is CASSQANIRGTGELFF. In DNA, the CDR3 is TGCGCCAGCAGCCAAGCTAACATCCGGGGCACCGGGGAGCTGTTTTTT.

V usage is TRBV19 and J usage is TRBJ1-6; TRBD1 aligns across 7 bases. The CDR3 contains 16 residues. Looked up from germline, CDR1 is LNHDA and CDR2 is SQIVND (reference sequence). The J segment lost 8 bases and the V segment lost 5 bases, leaving 12 bases of the junction unmatched. The CDR3 spells CASSPDRGGGYSPLHF. The CDR3 DNA reads as TGTGCCAGTAGTCCAGATCGAGGGGGCGGTTATTCACCCCTCCACTTT.

The chain uses TRBV5-6 and TRBJ2-3; no clear D gene. Per the germline V gene, CDR1 is SGHDT and CDR2 is YYEEEE. CDR3 length equals 14 residues. Trimming shortened V by 4 bases and J by 5 bases, and 14 bases separated the two germline ends. The CDR3: CASSRTALGDTQYF. CDR3 nucleotides: TGTGCCAGCAGCCGTACGGCGCTAGGAGATACGCAGTATTTT. Together with reference TRBV5-6 and TRBJ2-3, the CDR3 gives the full variable domain: DAGVTQSPTHLIKTRGQQVTLRCSPKSGHDTVSWYQQALGQGPQFIFQYYEEEERQRGNFPDRFSGHQFPNYSSELNVNALLLGDSALYLCASSRTALGDTQYFGPGTRLTVL.

V usage is TRBV7-9 and J usage is TRBJ1-6; D uncertain. The length of the CDR3 is 13 residues. V dropped 5 bases and J dropped 7 bases, with 9 bases sitting between them. Per the germline V gene, CDR1 is SEHNR and CDR2 is FQNEAQ (reference sequence). CDR3 protein: CASSLLRNSPLHF. The CDR3 region has the DNA TGTGCCAGCAGCCTACTAAGGAATTCACCCCTCCACTTT.

This chain uses TRBV13 with TRBJ1-1; 7 bases match TRBD1. The trim removed 5 bases at V and 6 bases at J, leaving 15 bases unmatched. The CDR3 is 16 residues long. Looked up from germline, CDR1 is PRHDT and CDR2 is FYEKMQ (reference sequence). This CDR3 is CASSNLGTGEGAEAFF. The DNA of the CDR3 is TGTGCCAGCAGCAACCTGGGAACAGGGGAAGGCGCTGAAGCTTTCTTT. Together with reference TRBV13 and TRBJ1-1, the CDR3 gives the full variable domain: AAGVIQSPRHLIKEKRETATLKCYPIPRHDTVYWYQQGPGQDPQFLISFYEKMQSDKGSIPDRFSAQQFSDYHSELNMSSLELGDSALYFCASSNLGTGEGAEAFFGQGTRLTVV.

The chain couples TRBV20-1 to TRBJ2-1, with no clear D. CDR1 is DFQATT, CDR2 SNEGSKA, per germline (reference sequence). This CDR3 is 13 amino acids long. Deletions cut 3 bases from V and 0 bases from J, with 6 bases between. For the CDR3, the DNA is TGCAGTGCTAGTCATGTCTCCTACAATGAGCAGTTCTTC. Translation gives CSASHVSYNEQFF.

This sequence joins TRBV24-1 and TRBJ2-1; D perhaps matches TRBD1 (5 bases). Germline V CDR1 and CDR2: KGHDR, SFDVKD. The CDR3 consists of 15 residues. V lost 1 base and J 4 bases, leaving 10 bases between the germline ends. The chain's CDR3 is CATSDFRQGYNEQFF. CDR3 DNA: TGTGCCACCAGTGATTTCCGGCAGGGTTACAATGAGCAGTTCTTC.

This chain joins TRBV5-4 and TRBJ2-3; 12 nucleotides match TRBD2. CDR1 is SGHNT, CDR2 YYREEE, per germline (reference sequence). This CDR3 region has 16 residues. J was trimmed by 4 bases and V by 4 bases; bases with no gene match: 7. DNA for the CDR3: TGTGCCAGCAGCCCTAGCCTAGCGGGGGGGCCAGATACGCAGTATTTT. Protein: CASSPSLAGGPDTQYF.

This chain uses TRBV9 with TRBJ1-1; a weak D match, TRBD1 (5 bases). The length of the CDR3 is 15 residues. V lost 0 bases and J lost 4, with 13 bases in between. CDR1 and CDR2 (germline): SGDLS, YYNGEE. The CDR3 nucleotides read TGTGCCAGCAGCGTAGATGGGGGAGGAGGCACTGAAGCTTTCTTT. Its protein product is CASSVDGGGGTEAFF.

The chain recombines TRBV6-5 with TRBJ1-5; TRBD1 matches at 8 bases. With V trimmed by 5 bases and J by 2 bases, 5 bases remained unmatched. The CDR3 has 15 residues. Germline V gives CDR1 MNHEY, CDR2 SVGAGI. The CDR3 reads CASSPLTGGNQPQHF. The CDR3 DNA reads TGTGCCAGCAGTCCCCTGACAGGGGGCAATCAGCCCCAGCATTTT.

The rearrangement links TRBV3-1 to TRBJ2-7; weak D call: TRBD2 (6 bases). The germline CDR1 and CDR2 sequences are LGHDT and YNNKEL (reference sequence). This CDR3 is 15 amino acids long. V was cut by 0 bases and J by 3 bases, with 12 bases left in between. The CDR3 protein is CASSQDLGSGYEQYF. The CDR3 nucleotides are TGTGCCAGCAGCCAAGATCTGGGTAGCGGCTACGAGCAGTACTTC.

The chain's CDR3 is CSGAGYQETQYF. The CDR3 DNA reads TGCAGCGGTGCTGGGTACCAAGAGACCCAGTACTTC. This rearrangement joins TRBV29-1 to TRBJ2-5; D gene unclear. This CDR3 contains 12 residues. Deletions cut 7 bases from V and 0 bases from J, with 9 bases between. Germline V gene data show CDR1 as SQVTM and CDR2 as ANQGSEA.

The CDR3 nucleotides are TGTGCCAGCAGTTTTGGGGTCCGTCAAGAGACCCAGTACTTC. The encoded protein is CASSFGVRQETQYF. The chain has TRBV28 and TRBJ2-5; D not resolved. The germline gives CDR1 MDHEN, CDR2 SYDVKM. The length of the CDR3 is 14 residues. Trimming cost V 3 bases and J 2 bases, with 10 bases left between them.

This CDR3 is CASSLIGGGRIEAFF. As DNA, the CDR3 is TGTGCCAGCAGCTTAATAGGCGGGGGGCGAATTGAAGCTTTCTTT. The chain couples TRBV7-9 to TRBJ1-1; D perhaps matches TRBD1 (6 bases). The CDR3 is 15 amino acids. Germline lookup yields CDR1 SEHNR and CDR2 FQNEAQ (reference sequence). The ends were cut back, 2 bases at V and 7 bases at J, with 17 bases in the middle.

The V gene is TRBV25-1, the J gene TRBJ2-3; D may be TRBD2 (5 bases). The CDR3 covers 16 residues. Deletions cut 6 bases from V and 0 bases from J, with 16 bases between. Germline V gene lookup returns CDR1 MGHDK and CDR2 SYGVNS. The CDR3 loop reads CASRRNRGTSTDTQYF. The CDR3 region has the DNA TGTGCCAGCAGGCGCAATCGGGGAACTAGCACAGATACGCAGTATTTT.

This chain connects TRBV30 to TRBJ1-1; D not resolved. The V end was cut by 4 bases, the J end by 1 base, with 10 bases between. This CDR3 is 13 amino acids long. Germline V gene sequence: CDR1 GTSNPN, CDR2 SVGIG (reference sequence). The CDR3: CAWNEAGNTEAFF. In nucleotides, the CDR3 is TGTGCCTGGAACGAGGCAGGGAACACTGAAGCTTTCTTT.

The chain has TRBV20-1 and TRBJ2-3, with 10 bases lining up with TRBD2. The CDR3 runs 13 residues. The V and J ends lost 5 bases and 6 bases, in that order; junction bases with no gene match: 5. Germline lookup yields CDR1 DFQATT and CDR2 SNEGSKA (reference sequence). The CDR3 DNA is TGCAGTGCTGAGGCAGCGGGGGGGGATACGCAGTATTTT. It encodes CSAEAAGGDTQYF.

This chain joins TRBV6-2 or TRBV6-3 and TRBJ2-5, with 10 bases that match TRBD1. This CDR3 has 17 residues. V was clipped by 7 bases and J by 1 base; unmatched bases: 12. Germline values: CDR1 MNHEY, CDR2 SVGEGT. CDR3: CASKGDRGLRSQETQYF. Here the CDR3 DNA reads TGTGCCAGCAAAGGGGACAGGGGATTGAGGAGCCAAGAGACCCAGTACTTC.

The V call is TRBV4-1, the J call TRBJ1-5; D is ambiguous. The V end was cut by 3 bases, the J end by 0 bases, with 12 bases between. Germline CDR1 reads MGHRA; CDR2 reads YSYEKL. The CDR3 contains 16 residues. The CDR3 sequence: CASSQPRWGSNQPQHF. The CDR3 region has the DNA TGCGCCAGCAGCCAGCCCAGGTGGGGTAGCAATCAGCCCCAGCATTTT.

The J gene is TRBJ2-3, the V gene TRBV20-1; possibly TRBD1 or TRBD2 for D (5 bases each). CDR1 DFQATT and CDR2 SNEGSKA come from the germline V gene (reference sequence). The CDR3 has 14 amino acids. Trimming took 0 bases from V and 1 from J, leaving 8 bases between them. The CDR3 DNA sequence: TGCAGTGCTAGAGATGGGGGTGGCACAGATACGCAGTATTTT. This encodes CSARDGGGTDTQYF.

The chain carries TRBV12-3 or TRBV12-4 and TRBJ2-3; D unclear. The V end was cut by 3 bases, the J end by 4 bases, with 8 bases between. The CDR3 runs 13 residues. Written as DNA, the CDR3 is TGTGCCAGCAGTTTTCATGGGTCAGATACGCAGTATTTT. It specifies CASSFHGSDTQYF.

J is TRBJ2-2 and V is TRBV7-3, with no clear D. The germline V gene encodes CDR1 SGHTA and CDR2 FQGTGA. Trimming pared 1 base from V and 8 bases from J, leaving 14 bases between. The CDR3 length is 15 residues. This CDR3 reads CASSLRAGKGGELFF. The CDR3 region has the DNA TGTGCCAGCAGCTTAAGGGCCGGAAAGGGAGGGGAGCTGTTTTTT.

The chain joins TRBV4-1 to TRBJ2-3, with D unclear. Per the germline V gene, CDR1 is MGHRA and CDR2 is YSYEKL. Trimming removed 5 bases at V and 5 bases at J, with 8 bases between. The CDR3 spans 12 residues. In DNA, the CDR3 is TGCGCCAGCAGCTCAAGTGGAGATACGCAGTATTTT. The encoded protein is CASSSSGDTQYF.

This chain joins TRBV5-5 and TRBJ2-7; D is uncertain. Germline V CDR1 and CDR2: SGHKS, YYEKEE (reference sequence). The germline V and J ends were trimmed by 4 bases and 3 bases, with 11 bases remaining between them. This CDR3 contains 13 residues. The CDR3 bases are TGTGCCAGCAGCCACTCAAGGGACTACGAGCAGTACTTC. Translation: CASSHSRDYEQYF.

V and J are TRBV29-1 and TRBJ2-3, with TRBD2 matching 9 bases. CDR3 length equals 14 residues. Per the germline V gene, CDR1 is SQVTM and CDR2 is ANQGSEA. V lost 7 bases, J lost 5 bases, and 10 bases stayed unmatched. The CDR3 spells CSGDSGGGVDTQYF. CDR3 nucleotide sequence: TGCAGCGGGGATAGCGGGGGCGGAGTAGATACGCAGTATTTT.

The rearrangement links TRBV5-1 to TRBJ2-6; 8 bases map to TRBD1. The junction had 9 bases not matched to a gene; V was cut back by 4 bases and J by 3 bases. Germline CDR1 is SGHRS and CDR2 is YFSETQ. The CDR3 is 17 amino acids. DNA for the CDR3: TGCGCCAGCAGCCAAGGACAGGGAGTTATTGGGGCCAACGTCCTGACTTTC. Translated: CASSQGQGVIGANVLTF.

J is TRBJ2-7 and V is TRBV4-2; D tentatively reads TRBD1 or TRBD2 (5 bases each). Germline lookup yields CDR1 LGHNA and CDR2 YNFKEQ. This CDR3 is 15 amino acids long. The V gene lost 0 bases and the J gene lost 6 bases, with 15 bases spanning the gap. CDR3 sequence: CASSQDRRRAGEQYF. CDR3 DNA: TGTGCCAGCAGCCAAGATCGGCGCAGGGCGGGCGAGCAGTACTTC.

The rearrangement links TRBV5-1 to TRBJ2-7; 7 positions match TRBD2. The V gene end was trimmed by 0 bases and the J gene end by 6 bases; junction bases not matched to a gene: 3. Germline CDR1 and CDR2: SGHRS and YFSETQ. The CDR3 covers 13 residues. Here the CDR3 reads CASSLAAGAEQYF. In nucleotides, the CDR3 is TGCGCCAGCAGCTTGGCCGCGGGAGCCGAGCAGTACTTC.

The chain recombines TRBV7-8 with TRBJ2-5; the match to TRBD1 covers 7 bases. V trimming: 4 bases; J trimming: 7 bases; junction bases outside the gene matches: 9. The CDR3 runs 14 residues. CDR1 and CDR2 from the germline V gene are SGHVS and FQNEAQ. The CDR3 spells CASSSRTGSGTQYF. In nucleotides, the CDR3 is TGTGCCAGCAGCTCCAGGACAGGCTCAGGGACCCAGTACTTC.

The V gene is TRBV5-1, the J gene TRBJ2-1; 9 nucleotides line up with TRBD2. The V gene end was trimmed by 4 bases and the J gene end by 10 bases; junction bases not matched to a gene: 15. This CDR3 is built from 16 residues. Germline V gene lookup returns CDR1 SGHRS and CDR2 YFSETQ. The CDR3, as DNA: TGCGCCAGCAGCCCGGGCTCTAGCGGGAAGGGCCTCGAGCAGTTCTTC. It yields the protein CASSPGSSGKGLEQFF.